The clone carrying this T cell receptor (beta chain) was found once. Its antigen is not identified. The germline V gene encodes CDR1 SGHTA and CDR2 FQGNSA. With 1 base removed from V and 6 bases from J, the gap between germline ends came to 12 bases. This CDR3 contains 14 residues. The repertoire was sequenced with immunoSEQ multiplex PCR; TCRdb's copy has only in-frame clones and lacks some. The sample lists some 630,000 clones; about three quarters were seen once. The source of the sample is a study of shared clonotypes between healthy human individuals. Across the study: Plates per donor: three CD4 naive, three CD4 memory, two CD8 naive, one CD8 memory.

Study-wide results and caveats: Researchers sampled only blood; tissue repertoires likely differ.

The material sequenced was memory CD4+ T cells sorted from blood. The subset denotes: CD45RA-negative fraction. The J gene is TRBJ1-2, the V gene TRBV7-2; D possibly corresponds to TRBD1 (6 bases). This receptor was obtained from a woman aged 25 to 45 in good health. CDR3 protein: CASSLVPGAHGYTF. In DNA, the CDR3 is TGTGCCAGCAGCTTAGTCCCGGGGGCGCATGGCTACACCTTC.